A selection of T cell receptor beta chains follows, all from one sample in a study of blood T cell repertoires in COVID-19. The repertoire was sequenced with immunoSEQ multiplex PCR; TCRdb's copy has only in-frame clones and lacks some. The table records hundreds of thousands of clones, 75% to 85% of them present only once. The source material was peripheral blood. Source of these receptors: a woman aged 70-85 years with acute or convalescent COVID-19. The CDR3 runs from the conserved cysteine through the conserved F or W. The D gene is left open where the match is weak. A clone size is listed for some rows: how often the clone was seen (once, few, many), or a class if it is expanded.

D gene | J gene | clone size | V gene | CDR3 protein | CDR3 DNA
TRBD1 | TRBJ2-2 | . | TRBV7-2 | CASRGTVNTGELFF | TGTGCCAGCAGAGGGACAGTTAACACCGGGGAGCTGTTTTTT
. | TRBJ2-1 | . | TRBV27 | CASLPRVLGVYNEQFF | TGTGCCAGCCTACCAAGAGTTCTAGGGGTCTACAATGAGCAGTTCTTC
. | TRBJ1-4 | . | TRBV9 | CASSYRDNFEKLFF | TGTGCCAGCAGCTACAGGGACAACTTTGAAAAACTGTTTTTT
. | TRBJ1-1 | few | TRBV9 | CASSQAGPPTEAFF | TGTGCCAGCAGCCAAGCGGGACCCCCCACTGAAGCTTTCTTT
TRBD1 | TRBJ2-7 | . | TRBV24-1 | CATSDGADRGYEQYF | TGTGCCACCAGTGATGGGGCGGACAGGGGCTACGAGCAGTACTTC
TRBD2 | TRBJ2-3 | . | TRBV19 | CASSILAGGPDTQYF | TGTGCCAGTAGTATACTGGCGGGGGGGCCCGATACGCAGTATTTT
. | TRBJ2-3 | few | TRBV4-3 | CASSQDITVDTQYF | TGCGCCAGCAGCCAAGATATTACGGTGGATACGCAGTATTTT
. | TRBJ1-2 | . | TRBV7-2 | CASSSGGYGYTF | TGTGCCAGCAGCTCGGGTGGCTATGGCTACACCTTC
. | TRBJ2-3 | once | TRBV19 | CASTMGPYPGTDTQYF | TGTGCCAGTACCATGGGGCCCTACCCGGGCACAGATACGCAGTATTTT
. | TRBJ1-5 | . | TRBV30 | CAWSWPNQPQHF | TGTGCCTGGAGTTGGCCCAATCAGCCCCAGCATTTT
. | TRBJ1-1 | . | TRBV5-1 | CASSLGARMNTEAFF | TGCGCCAGCAGCTTGGGGGCCAGGATGAACACTGAAGCTTTCTTT
. | TRBJ1-1 | . | TRBV7-2 | CASSPRVLMNTEAFF | TGTGCCAGCAGCCCCCGGGTCCTCATGAACACTGAAGCTTTCTTT